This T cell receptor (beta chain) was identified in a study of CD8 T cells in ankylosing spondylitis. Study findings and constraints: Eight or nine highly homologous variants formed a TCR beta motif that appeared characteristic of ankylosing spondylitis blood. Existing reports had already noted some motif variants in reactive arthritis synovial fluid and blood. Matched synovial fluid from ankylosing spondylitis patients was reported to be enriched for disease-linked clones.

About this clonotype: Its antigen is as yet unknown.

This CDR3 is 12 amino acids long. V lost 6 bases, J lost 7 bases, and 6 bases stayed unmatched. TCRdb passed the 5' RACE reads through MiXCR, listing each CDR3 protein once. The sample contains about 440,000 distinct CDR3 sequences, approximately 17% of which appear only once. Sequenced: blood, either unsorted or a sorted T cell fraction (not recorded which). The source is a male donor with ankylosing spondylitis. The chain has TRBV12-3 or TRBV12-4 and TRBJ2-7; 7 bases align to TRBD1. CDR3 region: CASSTTGMEQYF. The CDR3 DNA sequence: TGTGCCAGCAGCACGACAGGGATGGAGCAGTACTTC.